This passage covers 9 T cell receptor beta chains from one sample sequenced in a study of glioma-infiltrating T cells after dendritic cell vaccination. The table came from immunoSEQ multiplex PCR; TCRdb's copy has only in-frame clones and leaves some out. The table shows under 100,000 clones, with 85% occurring only once. The starting material was blood, obtained before dendritic cell vaccination. Every receptor here comes from a human donor with glioblastoma.

The sample holds one count of this clone. V and J are TRBV7-2 and TRBJ2-3, with 7 bases fitting TRBD2. The junction had 9 bases not matched to a gene; V was cut back by 3 bases and J by 0 bases. The CDR3 sequence is 17 residues long. Looked up from germline, CDR1 is SGHTA and CDR2 is FQGNSA. The CDR3 reads CASSFRVGGTSTDTQYF. The CDR3 DNA reads TGTGCCAGCAGCTTTCGGGTCGGGGGGACTAGCACAGATACGCAGTATTTT.

This clone was seen only once. J is TRBJ1-6 and V is TRBV5-1, with 12 bases lining up with TRBD1. J was trimmed by 13 bases and V by 6 bases; bases with no gene match: 11. The CDR3 contains 15 residues. CDR1 SGHRS and CDR2 YFSETQ come from the germline V gene. The chain's CDR3 is CASTLTGTGGSPLHF. The CDR3 nucleotides are TGCGCCAGCACCCTAACCGGGACAGGGGGCTCTCCCCTCCACTTT.

The chain combines TRBV10-1 with TRBJ2-7; 11 bases line up with TRBD1. The CDR3 covers 15 residues. From germline, CDR1 is WNHNN and CDR2 SYGVQD (reference sequence). The trim removed 0 bases at V and 5 bases at J, leaving 3 bases unmatched. CDR3 nucleotides: TGCGCCAGCAGTGAGTCGGGACAGGGGGAGGACGAGCAGTACTTC. This sequence encodes CASSESGQGEDEQYF.

The J gene is TRBJ1-4, the V gene TRBV4-3, with TRBD1 matching over 10 bases. V lost 3 bases, J lost 8 bases, and 3 bases stayed unmatched. Per the germline V gene, CDR1 is LGHNA and CDR2 is YSLEER. The CDR3 length is 14 residues. CDR3 in amino acids: CASSQTGGNEKLFF. As DNA, the CDR3 is TGCGCCAGCAGCCAGACAGGGGGCAACGAAAAACTGTTTTTT.

As DNA, the CDR3 is TGCGCCAGCAGCTTGGAGGGGACCTACGAGCAGTACTTC. It translates to CASSLEGTYEQYF. V usage is TRBV5-1 and J usage is TRBJ2-7, with a tentative D call TRBD1 (5 bases). The V gene's germline CDR1 is SGHRS and CDR2 YFSETQ. The germline V and J ends were trimmed by 0 bases and 2 bases, with 6 bases remaining between them. The CDR3 consists of 13 residues. The complete variable domain, with remaining parts taken from reference TRBV5-1 and TRBJ2-7, reads KAGVTQTPRYLIKTRGQQVTLSCSPISGHRSVSWYQQTPGQGLQFLFEYFSETQRNKGNFPGRFSGRQFSNSRSEMNVSTLELGDSALYLCASSLEGTYEQYFGPGTRLTVT.

The CDR3 nucleotides read TGCGCCAGCACCCGAGGACAGGGGTCCTACAATGAGCAGTTCTTC. It translates to CASTRGQGSYNEQFF. This sequence joins TRBV5-1 and TRBJ2-1; 9 bases match TRBD1. V shed 6 bases and J 1 base; nucleotides not matched to a gene: 5. The CDR3 extends over 15 amino acids. Germline V gene lookup returns CDR1 SGHRS and CDR2 YFSETQ.

The chain joins TRBV30 to TRBJ2-2; unclear D gene. Trimming stripped 0 bases from V and 1 base from J, with 9 bases between. Germline assignment: CDR1 GTSNPN and CDR2 SVGIG (reference sequence). There are 15 residues in the CDR3. The CDR3 bases are TGTGCCTGGAGTGTAGTCCGAGGGAACACCGGGGAGCTGTTTTTT. Protein product: CAWSVVRGNTGELFF.

The chain carries TRBV5-1 and TRBJ2-2; no clear D gene. V dropped 1 base and J dropped 0 bases, with 4 bases sitting between them. The CDR3 sequence is 14 residues long. The germline CDR1 and CDR2 sequences are SGHRS and YFSETQ. The CDR3 nucleotides are TGCGCCAGCAGCTTGACATCGAACACCGGGGAGCTGTTTTTT. It yields the protein CASSLTSNTGELFF.

This chain connects TRBV6-1 to TRBJ2-5, with D tentatively TRBD1 (6 bases). The germline gives CDR1 MNHNS, CDR2 SASEGT. The CDR3 is 14 residues long. Trimming cost V 1 base and J 2 bases, with 8 bases left between them. The CDR3 region has the DNA TGTGCCAGCAGTGAAGTGGGGGCGCAAGAGACCCAGTACTTC. Encoded protein: CASSEVGAQETQYF.